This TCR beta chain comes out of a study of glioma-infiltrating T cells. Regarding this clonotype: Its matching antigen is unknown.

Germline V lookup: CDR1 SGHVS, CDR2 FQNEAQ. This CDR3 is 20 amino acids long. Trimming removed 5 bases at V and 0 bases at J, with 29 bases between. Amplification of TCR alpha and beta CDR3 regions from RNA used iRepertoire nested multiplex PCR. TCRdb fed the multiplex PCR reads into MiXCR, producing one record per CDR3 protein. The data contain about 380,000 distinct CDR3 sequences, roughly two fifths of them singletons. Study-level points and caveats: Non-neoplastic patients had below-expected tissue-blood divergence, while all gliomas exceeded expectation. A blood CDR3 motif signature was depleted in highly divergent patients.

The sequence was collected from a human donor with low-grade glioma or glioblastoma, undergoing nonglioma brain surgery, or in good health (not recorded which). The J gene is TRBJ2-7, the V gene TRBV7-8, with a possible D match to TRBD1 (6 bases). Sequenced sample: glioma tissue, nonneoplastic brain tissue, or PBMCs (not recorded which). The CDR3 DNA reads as TGTGCCAGCAGCCCAAACCGGGCAGGGGCCCTGGACCTCCACTCCTACGAGCAGTACTTC. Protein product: CASSPNRAGALDLHSYEQYF.